The source of this T cell receptor beta chain is a study of blood T cells in healthy people across ages. Study-wide results and limits: There were more naive CD4+ cells and higher diversity in long-lived donors than in aged donors. Researchers judged that diversity estimates from one million T cells fell short of true values.

A word on this clonotype: Its antigen remains unknown.

The germline gives CDR1 DFQATT, CDR2 SNEGSKA (reference sequence). The CDR3 length is 14 residues. Trimming left V 4 bases short and J 5 bases short, with 17 bases between. PCR was performed a second time for about 7 to 11 cycles using a sample-barcoded 5' primer and a J-beta primer mix. TCRdb analysed the 5' RACE reads with MiXCR anew, one entry per CDR3 protein. Of about 930,000 distinct CDR3 sequences in the sample, about 29% were seen once. The authors drew approximately 9 milliliters of peripheral blood from each donor. These sequences were also reported in another study, on T cells of mothers and their children.

The sequence derives from a middle-aged woman in good health. Material: blood. This rearrangement joins TRBV20-1 to TRBJ2-5, with TRBD1 as a possible D gene (6 bases). CDR3: CSAINAQGGETQYF. For the CDR3, the DNA is TGCAGTGCTATCAATGCACAGGGTGGGGAGACCCAGTACTTC.